This record covers a single TCR beta chain. What it binds is not known. The data originate from a study of CD8+ T cells in alopecia areata. Study-wide context: Treated patients received oral tofacitinib, 5 to 10 mg twice daily.

Noted treatment: oral pan-JAK inhibitor, 5-10 mg twice daily. In alopecia areata patients, both lesional scalp punch biopsies and peripheral blood were collected. RNA, once extracted, was reverse transcribed into cDNA for use as the sequencing template. Profiling relied on immunoSEQ multiplex PCR, and the TCRdb table lists in-frame clones only, not all of them. Among around 200,000 clones listed, 55% to 70% were seen once. Whole-study results and caveats: Persistence during tofacitinib was seen for many expanded lesional clones in scalp and blood.

The source material was CD4+ T cells sorted from blood, sampled at week 4, from a patient treated with tofacitinib. This receptor was taken from a human donor with alopecia areata.

In DNA, the CDR3 is TGTGCCAGCAGTGAGGCAGGGAATAATTCACCCCTCCACTTT. It yields the protein CASSEAGNNSPLHF. This rearrangement joins TRBV25-1 to TRBJ1-6; tentative D call: TRBD1 (5 bases). Germline CDR1 is MGHDK and CDR2 is SYGVNS. This CDR3 region has 14 residues. Deletions cut 3 bases from V and 5 bases from J, with 8 bases between.